The 29 T cell receptor beta chains given below trace back to one sample, sequenced in a study of CD8 T cells in Susac syndrome. The RNA input was about 0.5 to 1 ug, and it was reverse transcribed with random hexamers. TCRdb reprocessed the immunoSEQ multiplex PCR reads via MiXCR and lists one record per CDR3 protein. The data contain some 200,000 distinct CDR3 sequences, 90% to 96% of them singletons. Input material: CD4+ T cells from PBMCs. The receptors here all came from a human donor with Susac syndrome.

This clonotype has a single count. The CDR3 bases are TGCGCCAGCAGGGCAGGCTTCACAGATACGCAGTATTTT. Its protein is CASRAGFTDTQYF. The chain links TRBV5-1 to TRBJ2-3; D gene ambiguous. The germline V gene has CDR1 SGHRS and CDR2 YFSETQ. The germline V and J ends were trimmed by 5 bases and 2 bases, with 9 bases remaining between them. This CDR3 comprises 13 residues.

The DNA for the CDR3 is TGTGCCAGCAGTCCCCGGACAGGGGGAAGCGAGCAGTACTTC. Its protein is CASSPRTGGSEQYF. This chain uses TRBV12-3 or TRBV12-4 with TRBJ2-7, with TRBD1 identical over 10 bases. Trimming at V came to 5 bases and at J to 6 bases, leaving 7 bases not matched to a gene. The CDR3 is made up of 14 amino acids.

The V and J genes are TRBV20-1 and TRBJ2-6; D uncertain. The CDR3 is 13 residues long. Trimming cost V 3 bases and J 0 bases, with 3 bases left between them. The germline gives CDR1 DFQATT, CDR2 SNEGSKA (reference sequence). The CDR3 loop reads CSARTSGANVLTF. The DNA for the CDR3 is TGCAGTGCTAGGACCTCTGGGGCCAACGTCCTGACTTTC.

V and J are TRBV5-1 and TRBJ1-1; D is ambiguous. The germline gives CDR1 SGHRS, CDR2 YFSETQ. V was trimmed by 0 bases and J by 5 bases, leaving 11 bases between them. The length of the CDR3 is 14 residues. The CDR3 protein is CASSLVGSETEAFF. CDR3 bases: TGCGCCAGCAGCTTGGTGGGGTCAGAAACTGAAGCTTTCTTT.

This rearrangement joins TRBV6-2 or TRBV6-3 to TRBJ2-5; D is possibly TRBD2 (5 bases). V lost 6 bases and J lost 5, with 10 bases in between. In germline, CDR1 is MNHEY, CDR2 SVGEGT. The CDR3 runs to 12 residues. The CDR3 region is CASSWTRETQYF. As DNA, the CDR3 is TGTGCCAGCAGCTGGACTCGGGAGACCCAGTACTTC.

The genes are TRBV28 and TRBJ2-3; D is ambiguous. The CDR3 runs 13 residues. Between the trimmed V and J ends, which lost 6 bases and 2 bases, there was a span of 9 bases. Per germline, CDR1 MDHEN and CDR2 SYDVKM. The CDR3 loop is CASRYVNTDTQYF. CDR3 coding DNA: TGTGCCAGCAGGTACGTGAACACAGATACGCAGTATTTT.

The rearrangement links TRBV18 to TRBJ1-5, with 7 nucleotides matching TRBD1. Germline lookup yields CDR1 KGHSH and CDR2 LQKENI. V was clipped by 2 bases and J by 3 bases; unmatched bases: 10. The CDR3 length is 17 residues. The CDR3 DNA is TGTGCCAGCTCACCAAGCCCAGGGGGACAGAACAATCAGCCCCAGCATTTT. It encodes CASSPSPGGQNNQPQHF.

This clonotype has more than one count but fewer than ten. This sequence joins TRBV7-2 and TRBJ2-5, with D perhaps given as TRBD1 or TRBD2 (5 bases each). Trimming removed 2 bases from V and 1 base from J, with 8 bases in between. The germline gives CDR1 SGHTA, CDR2 FQGNSA. The CDR3 consists of 14 residues. As DNA, the CDR3 is TGTGCCAGCAGCTTACTGGGACCCCAAGAGACCCAGTACTTC. Its translation is CASSLLGPQETQYF. Variable domain in full (rest from reference TRBV7-2 and TRBJ2-5): GAGVSQSPSNKVTEKGKDVELRCDPISGHTALYWYRQSLGQGLEFLIYFQGNSAPDKSGLPSDRFSAERTGGSVSTLTIQRTQQEDSAVYLCASSLLGPQETQYFGPGTRLLVL.

The chain joins TRBV2 to TRBJ1-2; no clear D. CDR1 and CDR2 from the germline V gene are SNHLY and FYNNEI. This CDR3 region has 13 residues. Deletions cut 5 bases from V and 7 bases from J, with 14 bases between. In DNA, the CDR3 is TGTGCCAGCAGTAAGGACGGCTTAGGTGGCTACACCTTC. Encoded protein: CASSKDGLGGYTF.

The rearrangement links TRBV6-5 to TRBJ1-1, with D possibly being TRBD1 (5 bases). The CDR3 is 14 amino acids. Germline CDR1 is MNHEY and CDR2 is SVGAGI. The V end lost 8 bases, the J end lost 3 bases, and 16 bases lay between the germline ends. The CDR3 sequence is CASSNRGGYTEAFF. CDR3 nucleotides: TGTGCCAGCTCAAATCGTGGGGGATACACTGAAGCTTTCTTT.

The chain combines TRBV7-2 with TRBJ1-1; D is uncertain. The germline CDR1 and CDR2 sequences are SGHTA and FQGNSA. V lost 6 bases and J lost 8, with 13 bases in between. The CDR3 is 12 residues long. This CDR3 is CASRTRHREAFF. The CDR3 nucleotides are TGTGCCAGCAGAACTCGACATCGGGAAGCTTTCTTT.

The chain carries TRBV28 and TRBJ2-7, with D uncertain. Germline assignment: CDR1 MDHEN and CDR2 SYDVKM. Trimming took 6 bases from V and 3 from J, leaving 18 bases between them. This CDR3 contains 15 residues. The CDR3 loop is CASRKPVGIFYEQYF. Written as DNA, the CDR3 is TGTGCCAGCAGAAAACCTGTCGGTATTTTCTACGAGCAGTACTTC.

This chain links TRBV30 with TRBJ1-6; D unresolved. The CDR3 has 13 residues. The V gene's germline CDR1 is GTSNPN and CDR2 SVGIG (reference sequence). V shed 1 base and J shed 5 bases, with 6 bases lying between them. The CDR3 is CAWSEGNNSPLHF. The CDR3, as DNA: TGTGCCTGGAGTGAAGGGAATAATTCACCCCTCCACTTT.

The rearrangement links TRBV20-1 to TRBJ2-3; 12 bases align to TRBD2. Per germline, CDR1 DFQATT and CDR2 SNEGSKA (reference sequence). This CDR3 is 15 amino acids long. The junction had 3 bases not matched to a gene; V was cut back by 5 bases and J by 0 bases. CDR3 in amino acids: CSADTSGGSTDTQYF. CDR3 bases: TGCAGTGCTGATACTAGCGGGGGGAGCACAGATACGCAGTATTTT.

This clonotype was found once. The rearrangement uses TRBV30 and TRBJ1-2, with D maybe TRBD1 (6 bases). V was cut by 3 bases and J by 7 bases, with 18 bases left in between. CDR3 size: 14 residues. CDR1 is GTSNPN and CDR2 is SVGIG in the germline V gene (reference sequence). DNA for the CDR3: TGTGCCTGGAGCCTTACAGGGAAGGTCGGTGGCTACACCTTC. Translation: CAWSLTGKVGGYTF.

The chain carries TRBV30 and TRBJ1-5; D is unresolved. V dropped 0 bases and J dropped 0 bases, with 6 bases sitting between them. Germline lookup yields CDR1 GTSNPN and CDR2 SVGIG (reference sequence). The CDR3 is 14 amino acids. The CDR3 is CAWSVLGSNQPQHF. For the CDR3, the DNA is TGTGCCTGGAGTGTACTGGGTAGCAATCAGCCCCAGCATTTT.

This CDR3 reads CSALPEGRDTGELFF. The CDR3 DNA reads TGCAGTGCCCTCCCCGAGGGACGGGACACCGGGGAGCTGTTTTTT. The chain has TRBV20-1 and TRBJ2-2, with D perhaps assigned TRBD1 or TRBD2 (5 bases each). V was cut by 6 bases and J by 3 bases, with 17 bases left in between. Germline values: CDR1 DFQATT, CDR2 SNEGSKA (reference sequence). CDR3 length: 15 residues.

This chain links TRBV5-4 with TRBJ1-1; possible D gene TRBD1, 6 bases. This CDR3 contains 14 residues. Trimming took off 5 bases at V and 7 bases at J, with 18 bases between the two ends. The V gene's germline CDR1 is SGHNT and CDR2 YYREEE (reference sequence). CDR3 coding DNA: TGTGCCAGCAGATCACAGGGTTTCGGGAGTGAAGCTTTCTTT. Amino acids: CASRSQGFGSEAFF. Using reference TRBV5-4 and TRBJ1-1 for the parts outside the CDR3, the full variable domain is ETGVTQSPTHLIKTRGQQVTLRCSSQSGHNTVSWYQQALGQGPQFIFQYYREEENGRGNFPPRFSGLQFPNYSSELNVNALELDDSALYLCASRSQGFGSEAFFGQGTRLTVV.

The chain combines TRBV12-3 or TRBV12-4 with TRBJ1-2; D gene unclear. The CDR3 is 14 amino acids. Trimming stripped 8 bases from V and 8 bases from J, with 21 bases between. The DNA for the CDR3 is TGTGCCAGCCGGGCCGGTGAGGCCGCTGAAGGCTACACCTTC. Residues: CASRAGEAAEGYTF.

This chain connects TRBV2 to TRBJ2-7; 10 bases are shared with TRBD1. Unmatched junction bases numbered 8, after V lost 4 bases and J lost 2 bases. This CDR3 spans 16 amino acids. In germline, CDR1 is SNHLY, CDR2 FYNNEI. The CDR3 DNA sequence: TGTGCCAGCAGTGTCTTGGGAGGACAGGGGGCCTACGAGCAGTACTTC. This encodes CASSVLGGQGAYEQYF.

The chain recombines TRBV20-1 with TRBJ2-1; the D gene is possibly TRBD2 (7 bases). CDR1 and CDR2 from the germline V gene are DFQATT and SNEGSKA (reference sequence). CDR3 length: 15 residues. Deletions cut 5 bases from V and 6 bases from J, with 20 bases between. This CDR3 reads CSAQGLGGVGNEQFF. The CDR3 nucleotides read TGCAGTGCTCAGGGGCTTGGGGGGGTTGGCAATGAGCAGTTCTTC.

The chain employs TRBV30 and TRBJ2-3; 7 nucleotides line up with TRBD2. The CDR3 runs to 13 residues. V trimming: 8 bases; J trimming: 0 bases; junction bases outside the gene matches: 5. Germline lookup yields CDR1 GTSNPN and CDR2 SVGIG (reference sequence). The CDR3: CAHQRGSTDTQYF. The CDR3 nucleotides are TGTGCCCACCAGCGGGGAAGCACAGATACGCAGTATTTT.

The gene calls are TRBV5-1 and TRBJ2-3, with 9 positions matching TRBD2. The V gene end was trimmed by 7 bases and the J gene end by 2 bases; junction bases not matched to a gene: 14. Germline-derived CDR1 and CDR2 are SGHRS and YFSETQ. The length of the CDR3 is 17 residues. CDR3 protein: CASQKRGDLSFTDTQYF. CDR3 sequence (DNA): TGCGCCAGCCAGAAGCGGGGGGACCTTAGTTTCACAGATACGCAGTATTTT.

J is TRBJ1-1 and V is TRBV29-1; perhaps TRBD1 as D (5 bases). V lost 7 bases to trimming and J lost 1 base, with 16 bases between them. Germline loops: CDR1 SQVTM, CDR2 ANQGSEA. CDR3 size: 14 residues. CDR3 nucleotides: TGCAGCGCCCGCCACGGGGGATGGAACACTGAAGCTTTCTTT. Its protein is CSARHGGWNTEAFF.

V is TRBV7-2 and J is TRBJ1-5; 12 bases fit TRBD1. In germline, CDR1 is SGHTA, CDR2 FQGNSA. V was clipped by 3 bases and J by 7 bases; unmatched bases: 4. The CDR3 is 15 amino acids. CDR3 residues: CASSFGTGGRQPQHF. The CDR3 coding sequence is TGTGCCAGCAGCTTCGGGACAGGGGGCAGGCAGCCCCAGCATTTT.

A few counts support this clonotype. V gene TRBV12-3 or TRBV12-4 combines with J gene TRBJ1-4; 7 bases align to TRBD1. V was clipped by 1 base and J by 7 bases; unmatched bases: 3. This CDR3 contains 14 residues. The CDR3 region is CASSLDRGGEKLFF. CDR3 in DNA: TGTGCCAGCAGTTTAGACAGGGGCGGTGAAAAACTGTTTTTT.

The chain couples TRBV30 to TRBJ1-6; D is perhaps TRBD1 (5 bases). CDR3 length: 13 residues. Germline-derived CDR1 and CDR2 are GTSNPN and SVGIG (reference sequence). Trimming shortened V by 5 bases and J by 7 bases, and 12 bases separated the two germline ends. The CDR3 DNA is TGTGCCTGGCTAGGGGCCAGGAATTCACCCCTCCACTTT. This gives the protein CAWLGARNSPLHF.

This chain connects TRBV3-1 to TRBJ2-5, with TRBD2 matching 9 bases. The CDR3 is made up of 16 amino acids. Germline V gene sequence: CDR1 LGHDT, CDR2 YNNKEL (reference sequence). The V and J ends lost 3 bases and 5 bases, in that order; junction bases with no gene match: 10. CDR3 coding DNA: TGTGCCAGCAGCCAGTCTGGGGCGGGGGGGCCGGAGACCCAGTACTTC. Amino acid sequence: CASSQSGAGGPETQYF.

The chain is built from TRBV7-2 and TRBJ1-5; TRBD1 might be the D (5 bases). Trimming took off 7 bases at V and 7 bases at J, with 23 bases between the two ends. This CDR3 has 16 amino acids. The germline CDR1 and CDR2 sequences are SGHTA and FQGNSA. CDR3 nucleotides: TGTGCCAGCACCTACACGGGGGGGTTACGGTTCCAGCCCCAGCATTTT. It yields the protein CASTYTGGLRFQPQHF. Variable domain in full (rest from reference TRBV7-2 and TRBJ1-5): GAGVSQSPSNKVTEKGKDVELRCDPISGHTALYWYRQSLGQGLEFLIYFQGNSAPDKSGLPSDRFSAERTGGSVSTLTIQRTQQEDSAVYLCASTYTGGLRFQPQHFGDGTRLSIL.